These T cell receptor beta chains were read from a single sample in a study of monozygotic twins with inflammatory bowel disease. TCRdb derives one entry per CDR3 protein from the 5' RACE reads, leaving out DNA. In total, the table holds some 400,000 distinct CDR3 sequences. The source material was blood. These receptors originate from a human donor with ulcerative colitis or Crohn's disease, or a healthy co-twin of an affected twin (not recorded which). The CDR3 runs from the conserved cysteine through the conserved F or W.

j_call: TRBJ1-1
v_call: TRBV5-1
cdr3_aa: CASSQEEALNTEAFF

j_call: TRBJ1-1
v_call: TRBV5-1
cdr3_aa: CASSLVGTAEAFF

j_call: TRBJ2-2
v_call: TRBV9
cdr3_aa: CASSKSSVAGELFF

j_call: TRBJ1-4
v_call: TRBV7-6
cdr3_aa: CASSPSRTGYKEKLFF

j_call: TRBJ2-7
v_call: TRBV7-9
cdr3_aa: CASSRPRGNDYEQYF

j_call: TRBJ2-7
v_call: TRBV7-9
cdr3_aa: CASSLGVASIAYEQYF

j_call: TRBJ2-5
v_call: TRBV4-1
cdr3_aa: CASSPLGTGGWETQYF

j_call: TRBJ1-3
v_call: TRBV19
cdr3_aa: CASSIPRAAGNTIYF

j_call: TRBJ2-1
v_call: TRBV5-5
cdr3_aa: CASSFESSYNEQFF

j_call: TRBJ2-7
v_call: TRBV7-9
cdr3_aa: CASSLHSWEQYF

j_call: TRBJ2-3
v_call: TRBV12-3/TRBV12-4
cdr3_aa: CASSFNPDVLYF

j_call: TRBJ1-6
v_call: TRBV6-5
cdr3_aa: CASSWFGQGNSPLHF

j_call: TRBJ2-7
v_call: TRBV7-9
cdr3_aa: CASSFGADREQYF

j_call: TRBJ2-7
v_call: TRBV20-1
cdr3_aa: CSASGGRGGEQYF

j_call: TRBJ1-5
v_call: TRBV20-1
cdr3_aa: CSARDQGGQPQHF

j_call: TRBJ1-2
v_call: TRBV19
cdr3_aa: CASSDIANYGYTF

j_call: TRBJ1-4
v_call: TRBV10-3
cdr3_aa: CATGQASNEKLFF

j_call: TRBJ2-1
v_call: TRBV29-1
cdr3_aa: CSVETSGGVQFF

j_call: TRBJ2-1
v_call: TRBV3-1
cdr3_aa: CASSQDLQPYNEQFF

j_call: TRBJ1-2
v_call: TRBV6-5
cdr3_aa: CASSYEAAYGYTF

j_call: TRBJ1-5
v_call: TRBV18
cdr3_aa: CASSPSPQVNQPQHF